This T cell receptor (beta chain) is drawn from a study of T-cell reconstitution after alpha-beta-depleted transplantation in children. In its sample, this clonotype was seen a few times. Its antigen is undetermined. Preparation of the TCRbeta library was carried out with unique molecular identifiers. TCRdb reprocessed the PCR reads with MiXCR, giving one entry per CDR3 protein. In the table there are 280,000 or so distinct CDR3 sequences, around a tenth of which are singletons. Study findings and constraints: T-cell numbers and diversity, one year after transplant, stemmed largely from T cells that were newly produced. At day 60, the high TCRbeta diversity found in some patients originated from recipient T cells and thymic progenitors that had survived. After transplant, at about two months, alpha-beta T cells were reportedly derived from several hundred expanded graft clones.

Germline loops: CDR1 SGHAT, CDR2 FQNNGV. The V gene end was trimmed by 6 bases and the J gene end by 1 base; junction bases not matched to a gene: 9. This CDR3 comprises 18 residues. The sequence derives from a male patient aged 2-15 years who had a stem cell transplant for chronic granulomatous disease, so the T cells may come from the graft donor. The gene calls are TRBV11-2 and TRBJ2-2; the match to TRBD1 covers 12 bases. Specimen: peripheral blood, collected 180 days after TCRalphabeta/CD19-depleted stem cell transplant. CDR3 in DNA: TGTGCCAGCAGACCCCGGGACAGGGGGCTTTTGAACACCGGGGAGCTGTTTTTT. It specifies CASRPRDRGLLNTGELFF.